This TCR beta chain was retrieved from a study of T cell repertoires in cytomegalovirus infection (dated by TCRdb to between 2019 and 2020). For the wider study: Recently identified HLA-C-restricted CMV epitopes, whose presentation resists viral immunomodulation, were targeted by peptide stimulations together with well-studied HLA-B-restricted epitopes. Because public TCR beta signatures pointed to carriage of CMV infection together with the matching HLA type, the HLA type of each donor mattered for the analysis.

The CDR3 measures 15 amino acids from cysteine to phenylalanine. CDR3 DNA only is kept here, 45 bases in frame from base 1. CDR1 and CDR2 are read off the germline V gene (reference sequence) as LGHDT and YNNKEL. The V end loses 0 bases and the J end loses 3 bases, and a stretch of 12 bases separates them. The listed sequencing device is Illumina HiSeq 1500. TCRdb reprocessing: public reads trimmed at Q25 with fastp, clones called with MiXCR, in-frame beta chains kept. Each entry merges the rows of one CDR3 protein and shows their most common DNA and genes. The sample records roughly 920,000 distinct CDR3 sequences, around 31% of which are singletons. Together, the top ten hold roughly 13% of the sample. On this clonotype: The antigen it binds to is not known. No qualities accompany the bases; no much larger clone lies one base away.

Points the paper makes about the study in general: Cumulative frequency of public TCR beta family members discriminated carriers of CMV infection plus the relevant HLA type in this cohort and an independent roughly 320-donor cohort. The ex vivo response was dominated by HLA-C-restricted CMV-specific TCR beta clonotypes, which also provided the single most frequent clonotype in two of eight donors.

In the paper's terms, the treatment or condition label means: in vitro stimulation with specific CMV peptide epitopes to enrich CMV-specific T cells. This specimen consisted of cultured CD8+ T cells from PBMCs, obtained from culture after CMV antigen stimulation. Here the chain combines TRBV3-1 and TRBJ2-7; too little of a D gene remains to name it. The clonotype comes from a human donor in good health (CMV status not recorded). Some clones in this sample may be carry-over from other donors' samples. The sequenced DNA: TGTGCCAGCAGCCAAGAAACGGCTCGAAACTACGAGCAGTACTTC. Its protein is CASSQETARNYEQYF.